Listed here is a single TCR beta chain. Measured with immunoSEQ multiplex PCR; TCRdb has only the in-frame clones, and not every one. The table has more than 45,000 clones, around 77% seen once. The sample comes from a study of T cells in localized non-small cell lung cancer. The sequence was obtained from a man aged 40-75 years with stage I squamous cell lung carcinoma. The sample in question was peripheral blood, obtained before any cancer treatment.

CDR3 sequence reads: CASSSPSGGGSRETQYF. CDR3 bases: TGTGCCAGCAGCTCACCGAGCGGGGGGGGTTCACGGGAGACCCAGTACTTC. The chain employs TRBV7-2 and TRBJ2-5; 10 positions agree with TRBD2. CDR3 length: 17 amino acids. CDR1 and CDR2 from the germline V gene are SGHTA and FQGNSA. Losses at the gene ends were 4 bases for V and 5 bases for J; bases not matched to a gene: 13. The whole variable domain, remainder taken from reference TRBV7-2 and TRBJ2-5, is GAGVSQSPSNKVTEKGKDVELRCDPISGHTALYWYRQSLGQGLEFLIYFQGNSAPDKSGLPSDRFSAERTGGSVSTLTIQRTQQEDSAVYLCASSSPSGGGSRETQYFGPGTRLLVL.